One and the same sample provided the 4 T cell receptor beta chains below, sequenced in a study of cytomegalovirus exposure and HLA in healthy donors (dated by TCRdb to 2015 to 2018). The library was obtained by the immunoSEQ multiplex PCR assay. The multiplex PCR relied on a mix of 60 forward primers for TCR Vbeta segments and 13 reverse primers for TCR Jbeta segments. Entries here come from immuneACCESS through TCRdb and include only in-frame sequences with V and J called. Some clones fail to appear in such tables; in the studies checked, an unresolved V gene covers under half of the shortfall, and the cause of the remainder is unknown. The sample table holds approximately 190,000 clones, of which 55% to 75% were seen once. Around 3% of the sample is held by the ten biggest clonotypes. Sequenced material: PBMCs. The receptors were sampled from a man in his forties or fifties in good health and CMV-seropositive.

The rearrangement uses TRBV4-1 and TRBJ2-3; the D gene is possibly TRBD2 (6 bases). Germline CDR1 reads MGHRA; CDR2 reads YSYEKL. The CDR3 runs to 16 residues. The ends were cut back, 3 bases at V and 2 bases at J, with 15 bases in the middle. The CDR3 loop is CASSHPWRGLTDTQYF. The DNA for the CDR3 is TGCGCCAGCAGCCACCCCTGGAGGGGACTCACAGATACGCAGTATTTT.

This clone appeared a few times. The chain couples TRBV11-1 to TRBJ2-2, with a weak D call TRBD2 (6 bases). This CDR3 is built from 16 residues. The germline V and J ends were trimmed by 2 bases and 3 bases, with 13 bases remaining between them. Germline V CDR1 and CDR2: SGHAT, FQDESV (reference sequence). The CDR3 is CASSLRGGADTGELFF. The CDR3 coding sequence is TGTGCCAGCAGCTTAAGGGGCGGGGCCGACACCGGGGAGCTGTTTTTT.

This clone has only one observation. The CDR3 sequence is CASSLPEGANEQFF. The CDR3 DNA reads as TGTGCCAGCAGCCTCCCAGAGGGGGCCAATGAGCAGTTCTTC. J is TRBJ2-1 and V is TRBV5-4; 7 bases align to TRBD1. V dropped 4 bases and J dropped 6; count of bases not matched to a gene: 7. CDR1 and CDR2 from the germline V gene are SGHNT and YYREEE (reference sequence). The CDR3 is 14 amino acids.

This rearrangement joins TRBV10-3 to TRBJ2-7, with 9 bases matching TRBD1. The CDR3 is 14 residues long. After removal of 6 bases from V and 1 base from J, the junction contained 4 bases not matched to a gene. CDR1 is ENHRY, CDR2 SYGVKD, per germline. The CDR3 protein is CAIRAGQGSYEQYF. The CDR3, as DNA: TGTGCCATCAGGGCGGGACAGGGTTCCTACGAGCAGTACTTC.